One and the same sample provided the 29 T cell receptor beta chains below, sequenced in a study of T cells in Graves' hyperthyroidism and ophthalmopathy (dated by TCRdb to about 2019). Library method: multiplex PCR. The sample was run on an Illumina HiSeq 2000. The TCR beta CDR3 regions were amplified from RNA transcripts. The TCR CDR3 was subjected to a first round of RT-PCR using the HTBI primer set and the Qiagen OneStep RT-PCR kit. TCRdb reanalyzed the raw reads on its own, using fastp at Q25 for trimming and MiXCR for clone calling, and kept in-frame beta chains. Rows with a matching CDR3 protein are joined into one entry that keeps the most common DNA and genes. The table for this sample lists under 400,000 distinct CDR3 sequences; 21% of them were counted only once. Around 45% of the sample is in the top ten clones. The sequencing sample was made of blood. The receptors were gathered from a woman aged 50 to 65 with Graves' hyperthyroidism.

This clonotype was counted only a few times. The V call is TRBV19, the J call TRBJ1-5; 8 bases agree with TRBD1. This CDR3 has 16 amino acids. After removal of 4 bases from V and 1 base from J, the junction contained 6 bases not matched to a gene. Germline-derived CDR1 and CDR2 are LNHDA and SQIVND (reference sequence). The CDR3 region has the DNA TGTGCCAGTAGTAGACAGGGGCAGTTGAGCAATCAGCCCCAGCATTTT. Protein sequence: CASSRQGQLSNQPQHF.

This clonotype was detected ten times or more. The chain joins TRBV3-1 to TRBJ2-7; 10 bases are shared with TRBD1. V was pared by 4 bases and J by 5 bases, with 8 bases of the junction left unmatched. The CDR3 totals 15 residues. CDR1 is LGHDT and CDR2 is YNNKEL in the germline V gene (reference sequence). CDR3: CASSRQGQGRHEQYF. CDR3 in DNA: TGTGCCAGCAGCCGCCAGGGACAGGGGAGACACGAGCAGTACTTC.

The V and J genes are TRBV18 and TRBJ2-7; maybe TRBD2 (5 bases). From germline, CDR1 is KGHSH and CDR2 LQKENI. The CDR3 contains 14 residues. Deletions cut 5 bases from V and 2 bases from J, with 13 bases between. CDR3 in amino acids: CASSSRDPPYEQYF. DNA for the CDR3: TGTGCCAGCTCATCCCGGGATCCACCCTACGAGCAGTACTTC.

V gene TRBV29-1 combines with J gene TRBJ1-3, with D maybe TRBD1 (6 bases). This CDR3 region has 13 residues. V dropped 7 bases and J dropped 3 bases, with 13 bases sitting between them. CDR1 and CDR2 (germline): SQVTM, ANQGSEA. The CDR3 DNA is TGCAGCGCCAGGGGAGAGGTTGGAAACACCATATATTTT. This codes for CSARGEVGNTIYF.

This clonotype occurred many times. In nucleotides, the CDR3 is TGCGCCAGCAGCCAAGAAAAGAACGATGCCGGCTACGAGCAGTACTTC. As protein: CASSQEKNDAGYEQYF. The J gene is TRBJ2-7, the V gene TRBV4-1; no clear D gene. V lost 0 bases to trimming and J lost 3 bases, with 15 bases between them. The CDR3 loop spans 16 amino acids. Germline CDR1 MGHRA, CDR2 YSYEKL.

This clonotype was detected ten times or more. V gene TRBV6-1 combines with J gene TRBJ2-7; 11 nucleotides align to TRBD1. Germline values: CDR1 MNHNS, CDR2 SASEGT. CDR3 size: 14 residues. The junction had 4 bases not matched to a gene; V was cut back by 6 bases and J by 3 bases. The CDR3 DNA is TGTGCCAGCAGGCCCGGGACAGGGGGCTACGAGCAGTACTTC. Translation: CASRPGTGGYEQYF.

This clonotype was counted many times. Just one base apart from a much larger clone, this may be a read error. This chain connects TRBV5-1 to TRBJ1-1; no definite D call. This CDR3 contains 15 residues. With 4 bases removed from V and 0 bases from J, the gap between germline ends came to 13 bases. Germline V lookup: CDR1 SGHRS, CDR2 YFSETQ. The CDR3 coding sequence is TGCGCCAGCAGCCTGGAGTGGGAACTGAACACTGAAGCTTTCTTT. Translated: CASSLEWELNTEAFF.

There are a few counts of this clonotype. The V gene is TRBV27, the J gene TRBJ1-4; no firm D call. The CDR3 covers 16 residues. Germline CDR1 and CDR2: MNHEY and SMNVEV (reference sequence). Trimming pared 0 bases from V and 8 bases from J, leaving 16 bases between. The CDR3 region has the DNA TGTGCCAGCAGTTTATCCGCCTCGGCGGGAGGAGAAAAACTGTTTTTT. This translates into CASSLSASAGGEKLFF.

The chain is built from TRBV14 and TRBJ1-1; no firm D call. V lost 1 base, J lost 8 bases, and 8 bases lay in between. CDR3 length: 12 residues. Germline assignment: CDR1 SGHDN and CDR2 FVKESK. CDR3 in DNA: TGTGCCAGCAGCCAAGTCGGGCTAGAAGCTTTCTTT. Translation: CASSQVGLEAFF. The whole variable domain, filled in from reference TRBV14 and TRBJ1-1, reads EAGVTQFPSHSVIEKGQTVTLRCDPISGHDNLYWYRRVMGKEIKFLLHFVKESKQDESGMPNNRFLAERTGGTYSTLKVQPAELEDSGVYFCASSQVGLEAFFGQGTRLTVV.

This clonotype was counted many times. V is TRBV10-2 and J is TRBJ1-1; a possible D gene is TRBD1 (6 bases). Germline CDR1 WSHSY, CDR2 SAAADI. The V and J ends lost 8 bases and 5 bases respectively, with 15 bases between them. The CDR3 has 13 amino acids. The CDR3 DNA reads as TGCGCCAGCTACGCACAGGGAGGGACTGAAGCTTTCTTT. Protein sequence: CASYAQGGTEAFF.

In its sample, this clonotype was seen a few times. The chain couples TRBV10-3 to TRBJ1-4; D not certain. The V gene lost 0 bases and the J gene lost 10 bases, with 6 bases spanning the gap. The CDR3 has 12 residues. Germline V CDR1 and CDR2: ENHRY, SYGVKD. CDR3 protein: CAISESSGKLFF. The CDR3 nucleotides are TGTGCCATCAGTGAGTCGAGTGGAAAACTGTTTTTT.

CDR3 DNA sequence: TGTGCCAGCAGTTTTTTATCGTCCTCGTCCAATGAGCAGTTCTTC. It yields the protein CASSFLSSSSNEQFF. The chain carries TRBV27 and TRBJ2-1, with unresolved D. CDR3 size: 15 residues. The V gene lost 3 bases and the J gene lost 6 bases, with 15 bases spanning the gap. Germline-derived CDR1 and CDR2 are MNHEY and SMNVEV (reference sequence).

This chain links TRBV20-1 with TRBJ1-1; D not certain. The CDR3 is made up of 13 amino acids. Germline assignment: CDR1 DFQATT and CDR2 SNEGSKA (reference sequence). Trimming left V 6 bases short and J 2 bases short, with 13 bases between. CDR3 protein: CSADAGYNTEAFF. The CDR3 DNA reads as TGCAGTGCCGACGCGGGGTATAACACTGAAGCTTTCTTT.

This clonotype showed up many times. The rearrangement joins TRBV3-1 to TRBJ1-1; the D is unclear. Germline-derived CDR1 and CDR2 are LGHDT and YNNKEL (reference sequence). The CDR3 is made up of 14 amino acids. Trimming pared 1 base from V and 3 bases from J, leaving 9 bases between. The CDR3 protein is CASSQGSLHTEAFF. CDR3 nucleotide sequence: TGTGCCAGCAGCCAAGGTTCACTACACACTGAAGCTTTCTTT.

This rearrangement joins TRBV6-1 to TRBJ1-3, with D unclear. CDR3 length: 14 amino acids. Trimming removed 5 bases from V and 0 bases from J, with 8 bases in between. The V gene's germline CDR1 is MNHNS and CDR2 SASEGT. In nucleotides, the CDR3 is TGTGCCAGCAGTCAGGCGACCTCTGGAAACACCATATATTTT. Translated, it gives CASSQATSGNTIYF.

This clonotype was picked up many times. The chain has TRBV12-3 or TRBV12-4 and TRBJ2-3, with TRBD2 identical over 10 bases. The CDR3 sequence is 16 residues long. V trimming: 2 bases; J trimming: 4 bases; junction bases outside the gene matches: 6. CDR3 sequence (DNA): TGTGCCAGCAGTTTAAGGTCTAGCGGGAGTTCAGATACGCAGTATTTT. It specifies CASSLRSSGSSDTQYF.

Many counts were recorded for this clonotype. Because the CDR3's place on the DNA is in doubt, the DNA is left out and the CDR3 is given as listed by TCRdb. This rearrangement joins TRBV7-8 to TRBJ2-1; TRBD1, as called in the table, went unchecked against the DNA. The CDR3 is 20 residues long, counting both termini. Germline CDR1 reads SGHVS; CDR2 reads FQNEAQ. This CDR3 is CASSFGPGRGATTDWDEQFF.

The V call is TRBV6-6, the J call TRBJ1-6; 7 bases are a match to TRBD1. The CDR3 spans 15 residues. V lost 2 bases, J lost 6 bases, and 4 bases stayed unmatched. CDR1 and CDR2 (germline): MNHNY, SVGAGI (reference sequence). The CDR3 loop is CASSYRTGVNSPLHF. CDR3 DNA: TGTGCCAGCAGTTACAGGACAGGAGTTAATTCACCCCTCCACTTT.

CDR3 sequence: CASSPDRTLNYGYTF. The CDR3 DNA reads as TGTGCCAGCAGCCCCGACAGAACCTTGAACTATGGCTACACCTTC. The chain employs TRBV6-2 or TRBV6-3 and TRBJ1-2; a possible D gene is TRBD1 (5 bases). Germline V gives CDR1 MNHEY, CDR2 SVGEGT. The germline V and J ends were trimmed by 6 bases and 2 bases, with 16 bases remaining between them. The CDR3 spans 15 residues.

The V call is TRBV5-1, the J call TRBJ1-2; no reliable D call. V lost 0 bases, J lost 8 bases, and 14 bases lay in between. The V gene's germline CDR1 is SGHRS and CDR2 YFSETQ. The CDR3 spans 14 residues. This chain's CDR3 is CASSLASNVGGYTF. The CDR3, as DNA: TGCGCCAGCAGCTTGGCCTCAAACGTTGGGGGCTACACCTTC. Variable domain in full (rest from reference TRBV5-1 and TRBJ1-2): KAGVTQTPRYLIKTRGQQVTLSCSPISGHRSVSWYQQTPGQGLQFLFEYFSETQRNKGNFPGRFSGRQFSNSRSEMNVSTLELGDSALYLCASSLASNVGGYTFGSGTRLTVV.

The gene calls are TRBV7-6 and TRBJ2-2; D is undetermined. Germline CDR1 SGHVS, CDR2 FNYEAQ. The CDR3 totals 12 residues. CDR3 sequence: CASTQRTGELFF. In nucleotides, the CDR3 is TGTGCTTCGACACAGCGCACCGGGGAGCTGTTTTTT.

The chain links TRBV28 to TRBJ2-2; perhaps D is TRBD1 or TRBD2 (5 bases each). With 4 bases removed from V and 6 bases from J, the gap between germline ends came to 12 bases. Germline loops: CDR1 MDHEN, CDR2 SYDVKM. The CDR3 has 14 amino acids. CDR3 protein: CASSSYRGPGELFF. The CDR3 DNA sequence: TGTGCCAGCAGTTCCTATAGGGGACCCGGGGAGCTGTTTTTT.

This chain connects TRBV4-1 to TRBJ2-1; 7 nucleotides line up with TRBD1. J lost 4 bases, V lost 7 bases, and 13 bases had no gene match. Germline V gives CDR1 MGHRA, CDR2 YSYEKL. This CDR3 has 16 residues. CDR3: CASNPHVTGSYNEQFF. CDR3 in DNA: TGCGCCAGCAACCCCCATGTGACAGGGAGTTACAATGAGCAGTTCTTC.

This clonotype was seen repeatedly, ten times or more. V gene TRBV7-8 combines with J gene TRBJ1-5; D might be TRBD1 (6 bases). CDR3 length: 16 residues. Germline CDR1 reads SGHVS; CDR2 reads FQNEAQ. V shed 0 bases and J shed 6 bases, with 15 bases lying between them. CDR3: CASSLAPGAPGQPQHF. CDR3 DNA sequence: TGTGCCAGCAGCTTAGCCCCGGGGGCGCCGGGTCAGCCCCAGCATTTT.

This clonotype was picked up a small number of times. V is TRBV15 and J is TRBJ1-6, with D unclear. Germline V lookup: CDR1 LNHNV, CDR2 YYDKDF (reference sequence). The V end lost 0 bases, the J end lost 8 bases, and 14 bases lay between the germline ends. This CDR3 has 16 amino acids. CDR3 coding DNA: TGTGCCACCAGCAGAGATCGAGGGCACGGAGATTCACCCCTCCACTTT. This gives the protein CATSRDRGHGDSPLHF.

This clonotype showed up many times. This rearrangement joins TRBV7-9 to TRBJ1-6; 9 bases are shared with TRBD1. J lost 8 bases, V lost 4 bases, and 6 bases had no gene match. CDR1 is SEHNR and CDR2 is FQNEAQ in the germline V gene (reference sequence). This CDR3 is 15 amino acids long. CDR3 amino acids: CASSSGQGGYSPLHF. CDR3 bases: TGTGCCAGCAGCTCGGGACAGGGAGGTTATTCACCCCTCCACTTT.

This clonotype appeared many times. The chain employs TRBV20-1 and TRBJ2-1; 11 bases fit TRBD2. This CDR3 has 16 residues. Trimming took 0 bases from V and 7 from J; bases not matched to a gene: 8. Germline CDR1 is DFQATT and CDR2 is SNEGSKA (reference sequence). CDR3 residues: CSARDLSSGRRNEQFF. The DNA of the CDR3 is TGCAGTGCTAGAGATCTCTCTAGCGGGAGGAGGAATGAGCAGTTCTTC.

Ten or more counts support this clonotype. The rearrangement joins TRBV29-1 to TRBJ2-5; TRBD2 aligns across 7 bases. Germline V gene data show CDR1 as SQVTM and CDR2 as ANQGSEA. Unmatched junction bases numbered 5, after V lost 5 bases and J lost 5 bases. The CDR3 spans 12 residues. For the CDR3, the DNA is TGCAGCGTTCTATTCGGGGGGGAGACCCAGTACTTC. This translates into CSVLFGGETQYF.

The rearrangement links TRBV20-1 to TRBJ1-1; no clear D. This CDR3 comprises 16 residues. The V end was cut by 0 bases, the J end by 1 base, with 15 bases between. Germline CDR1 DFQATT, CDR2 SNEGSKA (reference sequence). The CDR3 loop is CSARDVPGVGNTEAFF. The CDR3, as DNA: TGCAGTGCTAGAGATGTACCGGGAGTCGGGAACACTGAAGCTTTCTTT.